A selection of T cell receptor beta chains follows, all from one sample in a study of cytomegalovirus exposure and HLA in healthy donors. Assay: immunoSEQ multiplex PCR; the TCRdb copy retains only in-frame clones and omits some. The table lists 70,000 to 80,000 clones, about 94% of them singletons. The material sequenced was PBMCs. These TCRs come from a woman younger than 35 in good health and CMV-seronegative. CDR3s include the opening cysteine and the closing phenylalanine or tryptophan. The D gene is left open where the match is weak. Size values are once, few and many counts, or a class for expanded clones, and some rows have none.

size: -; J: TRBJ2-5; V: TRBV10-3; D: -; CDR3: CAIIQGQNQETQYF; DNA: TGTGCCATCATTCAGGGTCAGAACCAAGAGACCCAGTACTTC
size: -; J: TRBJ1-2; V: TRBV6-1; D: -; CDR3: CASSEATVSNYGYTF; DNA: TGTGCCAGCAGTGAAGCCACAGTCTCTAACTATGGCTACACCTTC
size: -; J: TRBJ1-1; V: TRBV14; D: -; CDR3: CASSQDGGAGEKKAEAFF; DNA: TGTGCCAGCAGCCAAGATGGGGGGGCTGGGGAAAAGAAAGCTGAAGCTTTCTTT
size: -; J: TRBJ1-1; V: TRBV7-9; D: TRBD1; CDR3: CASSFRQGYTEAFF; DNA: TGTGCCAGCAGCTTCCGACAGGGATACACTGAAGCTTTCTTT
size: -; J: TRBJ1-6; V: TRBV9; D: -; CDR3: CASGHPKIPGYNSPLHF; DNA: TGTGCCAGCGGACACCCGAAAATCCCGGGTTATAATTCACCCCTCCACTTT
size: -; J: TRBJ2-7; V: TRBV28; D: TRBD1; CDR3: CASSPTGGYYEQYF; DNA: TGTGCCAGCAGTCCCACAGGGGGCTATTACGAGCAGTACTTC
size: -; J: TRBJ2-1; V: TRBV15; D: TRBD2; CDR3: CATSRGGGLVANEQFF; DNA: TGTGCCACCAGCAGAGGGGGAGGACTAGTAGCAAATGAGCAGTTCTTC
size: -; J: TRBJ2-1; V: TRBV4-1; D: -; CDR3: CASSQVDMISYNEQFF; DNA: TGCGCCAGCAGCCAAGTCGACATGATCTCCTACAATGAGCAGTTCTTC
size: -; J: TRBJ2-2; V: TRBV30; D: TRBD2; CDR3: CAWSIIAGAGTGELFF; DNA: TGTGCCTGGAGTATTATAGCGGGAGCTGGCACCGGGGAGCTGTTTTTT
size: -; J: TRBJ1-1; V: TRBV7-9; D: -; CDR3: CASSFTEITEAFF; DNA: TGTGCCAGCAGCTTTACTGAGATCACTGAAGCTTTCTTT
size: -; J: TRBJ1-2; V: TRBV5-1; D: TRBD1; CDR3: CASSLGYRGNNYGYTF; DNA: TGCGCCAGCAGCTTGGGTTACAGGGGAAACAACTATGGCTACACCTTC
size: once; J: TRBJ1-4; V: TRBV15; D: -; CDR3: CATSRPGEKLFF; DNA: TGTGCCACCAGCAGACCCGGTGAAAAACTGTTTTTT
size: -; J: TRBJ2-5; V: TRBV12-5; D: -; CDR3: CASGLRLSRETQYF; DNA: TGTGCTAGTGGTCTACGACTGAGTCGGGAGACCCAGTACTTC